The 20 T cell receptor beta chains below were found in one sample sequenced in a study of cytomegalovirus exposure and HLA in healthy donors. With 60 Vbeta and 13 Jbeta primers, the PCR was carried out. Sequenced by immunoSEQ multiplex PCR; TCRdb stores in-frame clones only, minus some. The sample yields around 140,000 clones, 60% to 80% seen once. Material for sequencing was PBMCs. These receptors all stem from a man aged 45-60 years in good health and CMV-seropositive.

This chain links TRBV7-9 with TRBJ2-1, with a weak D call TRBD1 (6 bases). From germline, CDR1 is SEHNR and CDR2 FQNEAQ (reference sequence). The CDR3 is 13 residues long. Trimming took off 5 bases at V and 6 bases at J, with 11 bases between the two ends. The CDR3 region is CASSRYRVNEQFF. Written as DNA, the CDR3 is TGTGCCAGCAGCCGATACAGGGTCAATGAGCAGTTCTTC.

This chain uses TRBV15 with TRBJ2-3; 9 bases are shared with TRBD2. Losses at the gene ends were 0 bases for V and 0 bases for J; bases not matched to a gene: 7. The CDR3 extends over 18 amino acids. Germline assignment: CDR1 LNHNV and CDR2 YYDKDF (reference sequence). CDR3 nucleotide sequence: TGTGCCACCAGCAGAGATCTCTTAGCGGGAGATAGCACAGATACGCAGTATTTT. Amino acid sequence: CATSRDLLAGDSTDTQYF.

The rearrangement joins TRBV4-1 to TRBJ2-2; D remains unclear. This CDR3 contains 15 residues. V was trimmed by 1 base and J by 4 bases, leaving 10 bases between them. CDR1 MGHRA and CDR2 YSYEKL come from the germline V gene. CDR3 loop: CASSQAERVTGELFF. Written as DNA, the CDR3 is TGCGCCAGCAGCCAAGCCGAGCGTGTCACCGGGGAGCTGTTTTTT.

In its sample, this clone was seen a few times. Other nucleotide sequences in the sample specify the same CDR3. The chain uses TRBV5-6 and TRBJ2-5, with unresolved D. V was clipped by 0 bases and J by 1 base, with 4 bases between them. Per germline, CDR1 SGHDT and CDR2 YYEEEE. This CDR3 has 13 residues. The CDR3 here is CASSLGSQETQYF. The CDR3 region has the DNA TGTGCCAGCAGCTTGGGTAGCCAAGAGACCCAGTACTTC.

This clone was found a few times. The V gene is TRBV9, the J gene TRBJ1-2, with 9 bases lining up with TRBD1. The CDR3 has 14 amino acids. Per the germline V gene, CDR1 is SGDLS and CDR2 is YYNGEE. V was pared by 6 bases and J by 5 bases, with 8 bases of the junction left unmatched. Written as DNA, the CDR3 is TGTGCCAGCACCAATCAGGGGACAGGGTATGGCTACACCTTC. Protein sequence: CASTNQGTGYGYTF.

The chain couples TRBV6-5 to TRBJ2-5; D is uncertain. The end of the DNA is better explained by TRBJ2-7, so the J call may be wrong. The CDR3 totals 11 residues. Germline V gene lookup returns CDR1 MNHEY and CDR2 SVGAGI. The CDR3 sequence is CASSSAVEQYF. For the CDR3, the DNA is TGTGCCAGCAGTTCTGCCGTCGAGCAGTACTTC.

The V call is TRBV14, the J call TRBJ2-7, with 13 bases identical to TRBD2. V was clipped by 1 base and J by 2 bases; unmatched bases: 11. Germline V gene lookup returns CDR1 SGHDN and CDR2 FVKESK. CDR3 length: 19 amino acids. The CDR3 DNA reads as TGTGCCAGCAGCCAAGCATACCGTCGACTAGCGGGAGGTGCCTACGAGCAGTACTTC. Encoded protein: CASSQAYRRLAGGAYEQYF. The variable domain in full, completed from reference TRBV14 and TRBJ2-7, reads EAGVTQFPSHSVIEKGQTVTLRCDPISGHDNLYWYRRVMGKEIKFLLHFVKESKQDESGMPNNRFLAERTGGTYSTLKVQPAELEDSGVYFCASSQAYRRLAGGAYEQYFGPGTRLTVT.

This chain joins TRBV7-6 and TRBJ2-1; 16 nucleotides align to TRBD2. Germline CDR1 SGHVS, CDR2 FNYEAQ. The CDR3 covers 18 residues. Trimming at V came to 5 bases and at J to 7 bases, leaving 11 bases not matched to a gene. CDR3 sequence (DNA): TGTGCCAGCAGCCACGGGACTAGCGGGGGGGCTGGGATGAATGAGCAGTTCTTC. Translation gives CASSHGTSGGAGMNEQFF.

This clone was detected once. The chain uses TRBV5-6 and TRBJ2-4; 11 bases are a match to TRBD1. Per the germline V gene, CDR1 is SGHDT and CDR2 is YYEEEE. The CDR3 runs to 15 residues. V dropped 0 bases and J dropped 7; count of bases not matched to a gene: 3. The CDR3 loop reads CASSLARDRGNIQYF. DNA for the CDR3: TGTGCCAGCAGCTTGGCCCGGGACAGGGGGAACATTCAGTACTTC. Variable domain in full (rest from reference TRBV5-6 and TRBJ2-4): DAGVTQSPTHLIKTRGQQVTLRCSPKSGHDTVSWYQQALGQGPQFIFQYYEEEERQRGNFPDRFSGHQFPNYSSELNVNALLLGDSALYLCASSLARDRGNIQYFGAGTRLSVL.

The chain recombines TRBV15 with TRBJ2-5; tentatively, D is TRBD2 (7 bases). Per the germline V gene, CDR1 is LNHNV and CDR2 is YYDKDF (reference sequence). The germline V and J ends were trimmed by 4 bases and 0 bases, with 21 bases remaining between them. There are 18 residues in the CDR3. CDR3 coding DNA: TGTGCCACCAGCAAACCCGGTTGGGGGGGGCGAGACCAAGAGACCCAGTACTTC. Translated, it gives CATSKPGWGGRDQETQYF. Complete variable domain (other parts from reference TRBV15 and TRBJ2-5): DAMVIQNPRYQVTQFGKPVTLSCSQTLNHNVMYWYQQKSSQAPKLLFHYYDKDFNNEADTPDNFQSRRPNTSFCFLDIRSPGLGDTAMYLCATSKPGWGGRDQETQYFGPGTRLLVL.

The chain combines TRBV7-6 with TRBJ2-5; maybe TRBD2 (5 bases). CDR3 length: 16 amino acids. V dropped 3 bases and J dropped 2 bases, with 16 bases sitting between them. CDR1 and CDR2 (germline): SGHVS, FNYEAQ. Here the CDR3 reads CASSFNLQRGQETQYF. The CDR3 DNA is TGTGCCAGCAGCTTTAACCTCCAACGGGGACAAGAGACCCAGTACTTC.

In this sample, this clone turned up a few times. CDR3 nucleotides: TGTGCCAGCAGTCCCCTGAGGGACGGGGGGCTGGAGACCCAGTACTTC. This encodes CASSPLRDGGLETQYF. The J gene is TRBJ2-5, the V gene TRBV5-8; D may be TRBD2 (7 bases). The CDR3 totals 16 residues. Looked up from germline, CDR1 is SGHTS and CDR2 is YDEGEE. V gave up 5 bases and J gave up 5 bases, with 22 bases separating them.

The gene calls are TRBV29-1 and TRBJ2-2, with 7 bases fitting TRBD2. The CDR3 extends over 13 amino acids. Germline V gives CDR1 SQVTM, CDR2 ANQGSEA. The V segment lost 8 bases and the J segment 6 bases; nucleotides outside the gene matches: 9. In DNA, the CDR3 is TGCAGCCGGGCCAGCCGGGGGGCCGGGGAGCTGTTTTTT. Protein sequence: CSRASRGAGELFF.

The chain carries TRBV5-1 and TRBJ2-5; maybe TRBD2 (5 bases). CDR3 size: 16 residues. CDR1 is SGHRS, CDR2 YFSETQ, per germline. Trimming pared 4 bases from V and 5 bases from J, leaving 21 bases between. CDR3 amino acids: CASSPPDGVAGETQYF. The DNA of the CDR3 is TGCGCCAGCAGCCCCCCGGACGGCGTGGCGGGCGAGACCCAGTACTTC. Variable domain in full (rest from reference TRBV5-1 and TRBJ2-5): KAGVTQTPRYLIKTRGQQVTLSCSPISGHRSVSWYQQTPGQGLQFLFEYFSETQRNKGNFPGRFSGRQFSNSRSEMNVSTLELGDSALYLCASSPPDGVAGETQYFGPGTRLLVL.

V gene TRBV7-9 combines with J gene TRBJ1-5; D may be TRBD1 (5 bases). The CDR3 runs to 15 residues. Germline CDR1 reads SEHNR; CDR2 reads FQNEAQ (reference sequence). Trimming took 0 bases from V and 3 from J, leaving 9 bases between them. The CDR3 DNA reads as TGTGCCAGCAGCTTAGCGGGGGGTGACAATCAGCCCCAGCATTTT. It encodes CASSLAGGDNQPQHF.

The V call is TRBV29-1, the J call TRBJ2-1, with 9 bases identical to TRBD1. Germline CDR1 reads SQVTM; CDR2 reads ANQGSEA. The CDR3 runs 15 residues. V dropped 6 bases and J dropped 0; count of bases not matched to a gene: 6. The CDR3 DNA reads TGCAGCGTGGACAGGGGAGATCGCTCCTACAATGAGCAGTTCTTC. This gives the protein CSVDRGDRSYNEQFF.

This clone was seen more than once but under ten times. The V and J genes are TRBV2 and TRBJ2-3; 15 nucleotides align to TRBD2. The germline V gene encodes CDR1 SNHLY and CDR2 FYNNEI. J was trimmed by 0 bases and V by 6 bases; bases with no gene match: 10. The CDR3 spans 19 residues. This CDR3 reads CASSLTMGTSGGSTDTQYF. For the CDR3, the DNA is TGTGCCAGCAGCCTAACAATGGGGACTAGCGGGGGGAGCACAGATACGCAGTATTTT. The variable domain in full, completed from reference TRBV2 and TRBJ2-3, reads EPEVTQTPSHQVTQMGQEVILRCVPISNHLYFYWYRQILGQKVEFLVSFYNNEISEKSEIFDDQFSVERPDGSNFTLKIRSTKLEDSAMYFCASSLTMGTSGGSTDTQYFGPGTRLTVL.

J is TRBJ2-7 and V is TRBV11-2; 9 positions agree with TRBD1. V was clipped by 5 bases and J by 5 bases; unmatched bases: 7. Germline V gives CDR1 SGHAT, CDR2 FQNNGV. The CDR3 totals 14 residues. The CDR3: CASSRYRGQDEQYF. Here the CDR3 DNA reads TGTGCCAGCAGCCGTTACAGGGGGCAGGACGAGCAGTACTTC.

This chain joins TRBV7-6 and TRBJ2-5; unclear D gene. Germline V gene lookup returns CDR1 SGHVS and CDR2 FNYEAQ. The CDR3 contains 12 residues. V was clipped by 5 bases and J by 5 bases, with 9 bases between them. CDR3 sequence (DNA): TGTGCCAGCAGCCCCCTCGAGGAGACCCAGTACTTC. It translates to CASSPLEETQYF. The full variable domain, in which reference TRBV7-6 and TRBJ2-5 provide the parts outside the CDR3, is GAGVSQSPRYKVTKRGQDVALRCDPISGHVSLYWYRQALGQGPEFLTYFNYEAQQDKSGLPNDRFSAERPEGSISTLTIQRTEQRDSAMYRCASSPLEETQYFGPGTRLLVL.

The chain couples TRBV6-6 to TRBJ1-2; D is undetermined. V was cut by 9 bases and J by 5 bases, with 16 bases left in between. This CDR3 has 13 amino acids. Looked up from germline, CDR1 is MNHNY and CDR2 is SVGAGI (reference sequence). CDR3 residues: CASEAPTNYGYTF. CDR3 sequence (DNA): TGTGCCAGTGAGGCCCCAACCAATTATGGCTACACCTTC.